Listed below are T cell receptor beta chains from one sample, sequenced in a study of T cell repertoires in aging, cancer and after chemotherapy. Using its own MiXCR run on the multiplex PCR reads, TCRdb lists one record per CDR3 protein. Among about 3,100 distinct CDR3 sequences listed, around 30% were seen once. Specimen: blood. The source is a human donor in good health. Both conserved end residues are part of each CDR3. Fields, in order: D gene, J gene, CDR3 length, clone size, V gene, CDR3 DNA, CDR3 protein. The D gene is left open where the match is weak. Not every row has a clone size; where given, it reads once, few, many or a size class.

D: TRBD1; J: TRBJ2-3; length: 15; size: medium-sized; V: TRBV27; DNA: TGTGCCAGCAGTCTGACAGGGGGGTGGACAGATACGCAGTATTTT; CDR3: CASSLTGGWTDTQYF
D: .; J: TRBJ1-1; length: 14; size: medium-sized; V: TRBV5-6; DNA: TGTGCCAGCAGCTTGGCCCGGATCAACACTGAAGCTTTCTTT; CDR3: CASSLARINTEAFF
D: TRBD1; J: TRBJ2-1; length: 16; size: .; V: TRBV24-1; DNA: TGTGCCACCAGTGATTCGACAGGGAGCTCCTACAATGAGCAGTTCTTC; CDR3: CATSDSTGSSYNEQFF
D: .; J: TRBJ2-3; length: 17; size: .; V: TRBV2; DNA: TGTGCCAGCAGGACCGGGGCAGGGCAGACTGGCACAGATACGCAGTATTTT; CDR3: CASRTGAGQTGTDTQYF
D: TRBD2; J: TRBJ2-5; length: 15; size: .; V: TRBV10-3; DNA: TGTGCCATCAGTGACCCTAGCGGGGGTCAAGAGACCCAGTACTTC; CDR3: CAISDPSGGQETQYF
D: TRBD2; J: TRBJ2-2; length: 18; size: .; V: TRBV7-3; DNA: TGTGCCAGCAGCTTGGGGGGGGTGGGACGGACTAACACCGGGGAGCTGTTTTTT; CDR3: CASSLGGVGRTNTGELFF
D: .; J: TRBJ1-5; length: 13; size: medium-sized; V: TRBV12-3/TRBV12-4; DNA: TGTGCCAGCAGTTGGGACCAGGGTCAGCCCCAGCATTTT; CDR3: CASSWDQGQPQHF
D: .; J: TRBJ1-5; length: 14; size: .; V: TRBV5-6; DNA: TGTGCCAGCAGCCCCGAGGGGAGCAATCAGCACCAGCATTTT; CDR3: CASSPEGSNQHQHF
D: .; J: TRBJ1-5; length: 14; size: once; V: TRBV20-1; DNA: TGCAGCGCGACCGGGACACCCTCCAATCAGCCCCAGCATTTT; CDR3: CSATGTPSNQPQHF
D: .; J: TRBJ1-4; length: 13; size: few; V: TRBV6-1; DNA: TGTGCCAGCAGTGAAGGACCCGCGGGAAAACTGTTTTTT; CDR3: CASSEGPAGKLFF
D: .; J: TRBJ1-1; length: 12; size: few; V: TRBV25-1; DNA: TGTGCCAGCAGTGAATTGGGCAGGAACGCTTTCTTT; CDR3: CASSELGRNAFF
D: .; J: TRBJ2-3; length: 11; size: medium-sized; V: TRBV20-1; DNA: TGCAGTGCGGGGTCCGGGAATACGCAGTATTTT; CDR3: CSAGSGNTQYF
D: TRBD2; J: TRBJ2-3; length: 17; size: few; V: TRBV28; DNA: TGTGCCAGCAGTCTCGGGACTAGCGGGAGGGGCACAGATACGCAGTATTTT; CDR3: CASSLGTSGRGTDTQYF
D: TRBD1; J: TRBJ2-7; length: 14; size: .; V: TRBV5-6; DNA: TGTGCCAGCAGTTATTGGACAGGGTTCTACGAGCAGTACTTC; CDR3: CASSYWTGFYEQYF
D: .; J: TRBJ2-1; length: 14; size: once; V: TRBV2; DNA: TGTGCCAGCACCCAACAGGGACCGTCGAATGAGCAGTTCTTC; CDR3: CASTQQGPSNEQFF
D: .; J: TRBJ2-1; length: 15; size: medium-sized; V: TRBV5-6; DNA: TGTGCCAGCAGCTTGCAGCGGGCCTCCTACAATGAGCAGTTCTTC; CDR3: CASSLQRASYNEQFF
D: TRBD2; J: TRBJ2-1; length: 14; size: .; V: TRBV19; DNA: TGTGCCAGTAGGAGGGTAGCGGGGGGCAAGGAGAAGTTCTTC; CDR3: CASRRVAGGKEKFF
D: TRBD1; J: TRBJ1-1; length: 14; size: .; V: TRBV28; DNA: TGTGCCAGCAGTTTGGGGACAGAATGGGTGGGAGCTTTCTTT; CDR3: CASSLGTEWVGAFF
D: .; J: TRBJ2-6; length: 17; size: medium-sized; V: TRBV15; DNA: TGTGCCACCAGCCCCATTGGGGAGATATCTGGGGCCAACGTCCTGACTTTC; CDR3: CATSPIGEISGANVLTF
D: .; J: TRBJ2-7; length: 15; size: medium-sized; V: TRBV20-1; DNA: TGCAGTGCTAGAGAGGGACAACGCAACTCCTACGAGCAGTACTTC; CDR3: CSAREGQRNSYEQYF
D: TRBD2; J: TRBJ2-1; length: 18; size: .; V: TRBV27; DNA: TGTGACAGCAGTTTATCGCCGTGGCCTAGCGGGGGCCGAAGGGAGCAGTTCTTC; CDR3: CDSSLSPWPSGGRREQFF
D: .; J: TRBJ1-1; length: 14; size: medium-sized; V: TRBV19; DNA: TGTGCCAGTAGTATAGCAGGAGGGACCACTGAAGCTTTCTTT; CDR3: CASSIAGGTTEAFF